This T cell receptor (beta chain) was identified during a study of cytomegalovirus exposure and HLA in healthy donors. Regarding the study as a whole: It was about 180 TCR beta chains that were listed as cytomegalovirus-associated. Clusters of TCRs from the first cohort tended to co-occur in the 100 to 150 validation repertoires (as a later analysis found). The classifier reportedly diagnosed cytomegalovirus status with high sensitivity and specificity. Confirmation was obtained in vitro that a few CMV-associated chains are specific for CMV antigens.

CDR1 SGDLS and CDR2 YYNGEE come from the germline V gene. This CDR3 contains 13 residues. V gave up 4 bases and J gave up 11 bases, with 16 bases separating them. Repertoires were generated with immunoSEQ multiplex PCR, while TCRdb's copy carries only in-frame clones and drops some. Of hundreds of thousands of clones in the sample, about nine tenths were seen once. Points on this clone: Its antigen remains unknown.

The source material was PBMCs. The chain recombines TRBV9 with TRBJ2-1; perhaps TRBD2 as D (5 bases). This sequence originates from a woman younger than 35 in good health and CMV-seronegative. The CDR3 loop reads CASSPPGSVQQFF. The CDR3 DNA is TGTGCCAGCAGCCCCCCGGGGAGTGTGCAGCAGTTCTTC.